This T cell receptor beta chain was sequenced during a study of cytomegalovirus exposure and HLA in healthy donors (dated by TCRdb to about 2017). Some background on the complete study: According to an earlier analysis of several hundred of the donors, about 179 million T cells yielded some 110 million unique TCR beta sequences and approximately 280 Gb of sequence data. All discovery cohort repertoires had been generated on a single sequencing platform. Donor age, sex, ethnicity and CMV serostatus were compiled together with the repertoire data. In a later analysis, previously published TCR beta repertoires from 600 to 850 donors were re-analyzed and high-resolution HLA genotyping was added so that TCR occurrence patterns could be studied. The genetic ancestry cluster associated with self-reported Caucasian donors included about four fifths of the roughly 380 genotyped donors. Roughly 5 DR-DQ haplotypes were handled as single units for association and clustering, since linkage in the cohort was strong. A separate validation cohort of some 130 different subjects was used in addition to the roughly 700-subject first cohort. The study combined high-throughput TCR immunosequencing, statistical association of individual TCRs with disease status, and machine learning to predict cytomegalovirus infection status. Typing coverage differed by locus: A, B, C, DRB1 and DQB1 were typed in about 629-640 donors, DQA1 in about 560, DPA1 in around 610, and DPB1 in roughly 470. The study was designed to test whether signatures of past pathogen exposure could be identified by cataloging public T cell receptors. Rather than using new phenotypic data, the later analysis identified candidate immune exposures from TCR beta sequences and from how often those sequences occurred across donors. In a later genetic analysis, genome-wide SNP genotypes for about three fifths of the roughly 670 donors were used, and that subset was treated as a discovery cohort. Among around 400 genotyped donors of the cohort, an average of roughly 230,000 unique TCR beta nucleotide sequences was sequenced per donor, of which 15% to 20% were non-productive. An early release that covered roughly 600 HLA-typed donors contained 250 to 350 gigabases of sequencing data and roughly 84 million unique TCR sequences. To decide whether each TCR beta V gene segment behaved as functional or pseudogenic, an earlier analysis of over 500 of the donors relied on high-throughput TCR beta sequencing. HLA typing covered class I and class II loci at four-digit resolution. The study used immunosequencing to profile the T cell repertoires of several hundred subjects and linked those repertoires to cytomegalovirus serostatus. Overall results and qualifications from the work: Linkage disequilibrium might explain the correlated functional status among segregating V segments, but an unknown experimental factor could not be ruled out. Most TCR sequences were observed very rarely across donors, whereas some public TCRs were present in many individuals. Presence/absence analyses assumed roughly uniform sequencing depth across donors, an assumption that may not hold. In a later genetic analysis, fewer N-insertions in productive TCRs were reported among donors in an Asian-associated ancestry cluster than the roughly 670-donor mean. It was suggested by the authors that the approach could potentially be generalized to other disease states and immunological phenotypes. Because counts were too low, about 17 rarely observed V segments, including chromosome 9 orphons, were excluded from the earlier analysis of several hundred of the donors. Because some donors lacked HLA typing at each locus, the association tests relied only on the typed subset. The study listed 150 to 200 TCR beta chains as associated with cytomegalovirus. CMV serostatus was the only immune exposure information available for the cohort. Strong co-occurrence of HLA alleles, especially DR and DQ, made assigning TCR associations to individual alleles difficult. Most CMV-associated TCR beta chains appeared to be HLA-restricted in a later analysis, and the HLA associations seemed to be driven largely by CMV exposure. In vitro tests confirmed that a few of the cytomegalovirus-associated TCR beta chains recognize cytomegalovirus antigens. In a later analysis, TCR association rates were found to vary across HLA loci, with the most associated TCRs seen for DRB1 alleles and the fewest for HLA-C alleles. Only TCR beta chains were sequenced in this cohort, and the absence of alpha or paired-chain data limited detectable features. A cluster of highly shared sequence variants was judged likely to represent a technical artifact of the sequencing pipeline. The classifier was reported to diagnose cytomegalovirus status with high specificity and sensitivity in both the original and validation cohorts. A later analysis reported that several top co-occurrence clusters appeared linked to parvovirus B19, influenza, CMV and Epstein-Barr virus. V-gene and J-gene trimming of TCR beta chains was associated with a missense DCLRE1C variant in a later genetic analysis, and the association was replicated in an independent cohort. Some IMGT-functional V segments, including TRBV6-2 and TRBV6-3, could not be told apart with the 87-base-pair reads, so those segments were excluded. Broadly in line with IMGT annotations, most TCR beta V segments showed up in productive rearrangements about 87% or about 30% of the time in an earlier analysis of around 600 of the donors. In a later analysis, HLA-associated TCR beta chains showed more clonal expansion and lower generation probabilities than non-associated chains that were equally common. A further reported finding was that TCR beta sequences accurately predicted the HLA-A and HLA-B alleles for most subjects in the first cohort. In a later analysis, some 18,000 TCR beta sequences were associated with specific HLA alleles at a false discovery rate of 0.05.

The cohort consisted of 600 to 700 healthy bone marrow donors. At the time of sampling, all cohort members were nominally healthy, though unrecorded immune exposures were likely present. The donor tested CMV seronegative, placing the donor among the roughly 350 seronegative members of the cohort. Each donor provided a peripheral blood sample, and peripheral blood mononuclear cells were used for TCR beta sequencing. Genomic DNA was extracted from the blood cell samples with the Qiagen DNeasy Blood Extraction Kit. Receptor libraries were prepared by the immunoSEQ multiplex PCR assay. For the multiplex PCR, a mixture combining 60 forward primers for TCR Vbeta segments and 13 reverse primers for TCR Jbeta segments was used. A multiplex PCR assay on genomic DNA amplified the CDR3 region of rearranged TCR beta genes. The Illumina HiSeq System was used to sequence the amplified TCR beta libraries as 87-base-pair reads. Per the original workflow: Across the 640 or so repertoires, a later analysis counted 75 million to 90 million unique TCR beta chains, roughly 11 million of which were shared by at least two donors. Raw reads were error-corrected and collapsed into unique sequences with a nearest-neighbor algorithm that merged closely related sequences to remove PCR and sequencing errors. CDR3 sequences were aligned to IMGT reference sequences to assign V, D and J gene segments. For a sequence to be retained, a match of at least six nucleotides was required to both a V gene segment and a J gene segment. Rearrangements were called productive when the CDR3 lacked stop codons and stayed in frame with V and J; all others were non-productive. CDR3 was defined according to IMGT convention as the region running from the second conserved V-encoded cysteine to the conserved J-encoded phenylalanine. The earlier analysis of about 640 of the donors excluded any sequence lacking an unambiguous match to a single V gene segment. In an earlier analysis of approximately 560 of the donors, a V segment was called functional when productive rearrangements were above 56.7%, and segregating when the standard deviation between donors exceeded 5%. A statistical classification framework was built to diagnose cytomegalovirus status from the catalog of TCR beta chain sequences. A later analysis assigned V and J genes by comparing TCR nucleotide sequences with IMGT/GENE-DB human TR gene sequences. Using the TCRdist pipeline, a later analysis assigned CDR3 sequences along with most-parsimonious VDJ recombination scenarios. In a later analysis, each TCR beta chain was defined by its CDR3 amino acid sequence together with its V-gene family, and reads without a unique V-gene family were excluded. A later analysis removed several hundred highly shared, low-generation-probability nucleotide sequences to deal with suspected cross-contamination and a sequencing artifact. In a later analysis, a clonal expansion index was calculated for each public chain from normalized within-repertoire ranks of inferred template counts. In a later analysis, generation probabilities were computed with a VDJ recombination model fitted to out-of-frame rearrangements, and the resulting probabilities were checked against IGoR. In a later analysis, hypergeometric tests were used to score TCR-TCR, TCR-HLA and TCR-CMV co-occurrence, with a repertoire-size bias correction applied to TCR pairs. A later analysis estimated false discovery rates by permuting HLA or CMV assignments 20 times. In a later analysis, co-occurring TCRs were grouped with DBSCAN, and TCRdist sequence similarity was added when clustering was performed within HLA-allele-positive subsets. For co-occurrence clustering, repertoires with fewer than 30,000 or more than 120,000 public chains were excluded, along with 4 to 6 repertoires with anomalous nucleotide sharing. Here the immuneACCESS table is served through TCRdb, limited to in-frame sequences with V and J called. Missing clones are a known gap in these copies; in checked studies unresolved V genes cover under half, and the rest lacks a known reason. V, J and clone size are taken as reported in that table, and D and trimming were inferred from the DNA itself. The sample table holds 65,000 to 95,000 clones. About 4.6% of the sample is in the top ten clones.

Taken from the germline V gene (reference sequence), the CDR1 and CDR2 loops are SGHAT and FQDESV. Taken from cysteine to phenylalanine, the CDR3 has 14 residues. The entry retains the CDR3 DNA only, 42 bases that are in frame from base 1. Trimming accounts for 5 bases at V and 5 bases at J, while the number of junction bases matched to no gene is 6. As concerns this clone: The clone's antigen remains unknown.

Material for sequencing was PBMCs. Recombination linked TRBV11-1 to TRBJ1-2; TRBD1 agrees with 9 junctional bases. This clonotype was obtained from a man in his thirties or forties in good health and CMV-seronegative. The CDR3 loop reads CASSTGQGLYGYTF. Read as DNA, the sequence is TGTGCCAGCAGCACGGGACAGGGATTATATGGCTACACCTTC.